This record concerns one T cell receptor (beta chain) sequence. This clone was detected once. No antigen is known for it. No much larger clonotype is one base removed from it; base qualities were not supplied. The donors were healthy, HIV-negative adults with no recently reported acute infections or vaccinations. All donors were Caucasian adults living in Nashville, Tennessee, USA. CD4+ T cells were enriched through magnetic negative selection, after which naive cells were positively selected on CD45RA and the remaining negative fraction served as the memory subset. Blood was collected by leukapheresis, and PBMCs were isolated by Ficoll-Histopaque density gradient centrifugation and then cryopreserved in liquid nitrogen vapor phase. Purity and quantity of every magnetically sorted T cell population were checked by analytical flow cytometry. Genomic DNA was isolated from every sorted fraction and measured by UV absorbance on a Nanodrop 2000c.

The data stem from a study of shared clonotypes between healthy human individuals (dated by TCRdb to 2018 to 2020). Study-level background: The cohort comprised a couple of women and a few men aged 18 to 49 years. Per donor, three plates each were used for CD4 naive and CD4 memory, two for CD8 naive, and one for CD8 memory. Blood TCR repertoires of roughly five healthy adults were deeply sequenced to estimate repertoire size and the extent of clonotype sharing between individuals. To increase sequencing depth and limit assay-specific biases, TCR repertoire library preparation and sequencing were carried out by different laboratories using diverse techniques. Leukapheresis yielded between about 0.8 and 8.9 billion PBMCs per donor. What the work shows at the level of the full study, not this receptor alone: Sampling was restricted to blood, and TCR repertoires in tissues likely differ from the TCR repertoires found in blood. Pairwise subsampling indicated that sequencing depth was expected to affect the degree of clonotype sharing among donors. Clonotypes shared by all four sorted-subset donors showed higher generation probabilities than non-shared clonotypes. Because the study included a small number of donors, the genetic and exposure-history diversity represented was limited. Rarefaction of sorted-subset datasets indicated incomplete sequencing despite the large sequencing depth. When a few donors were compared, the shared fraction of clonotypes was about 5.2% for naive CD4, roughly 3.4% for naive CD8, 2.3% for memory CD4, and around 0.4% for memory CD8. Naive subsets generally had larger estimated clonotype richness than memory subsets.

Trimming removed 4 bases from V and 1 base from J; the gene matches leave 5 bases unexplained. The CDR3 measures 15 amino acids from cysteine to phenylalanine. The CDR3 DNA has 45 bases and is translated from base 1. The germline V gene (reference sequence) supplies CDR1 MNHNY and CDR2 SVGAGI. Using the deep immunoSEQ assay, multiplex PCR amplified TCR CDR3 regions from genomic DNA. Extracted genomic DNA from each cell subset was distributed evenly across all wells of several immunoSEQ 96-well plates, and each plate was treated as a replicate. Each replicate PCR for sorted subsets received roughly 200 ng genomic DNA, equal to about 30,000 T cell genomes. Purified libraries were quantified with a Qubit 3.0 fluorometer, sized on a Bioanalyzer 2100, and re-quantified with the KAPA Library Quantification kit. Every immunoSEQ 96-well plate was sequenced on a dedicated single-read 150-cycle Illumina NextSeq 550 flow cell. Turning to the authors' computational methods: The immunoSEQ output contained only junctional sequences without quality scores, so filtering could not match that applied to full-length reads. To assign V/J genes and CDR3, sequences were annotated using PyIR, a Python wrapper for IgBLAST v1.9, with IMGT germline references. Reads were removed for weak V/J assignments (E-value above 1e-6), missing CDR3, stop codons, out-of-frame junctions, or ambiguous translated residues. V3J clonotypes were defined by identical inferred V gene, J gene, and CDR3 amino acid sequence. Percentage overlap between repertoires was computed as shared unique clonotypes divided by the size of the smaller repertoire. RTK rarefaction, the Chao1 estimator, and Recon v2.1 estimates of unobserved clonotypes were used to assess repertoire richness. Generation probabilities were computed with OLGA for all TCRbeta clonotypes obtained by the gDNA method from several donors. As stored in TCRdb, this immuneACCESS dataset retains in-frame rearrangements with V and J assigned. A fraction of the clones does not appear; measured against another copy, unresolved V genes explain less than half of the discrepancy, and the remainder lacks a known reason. V and J calls plus clone size are reproduced from that table; the DNA served to infer D and trimming. In all, the sample holds 2 million to 3 million clones, and 80% to 95% of those were seen once. The ten largest make up approximately 0.35% of the sample.

The receptor was derived from a man younger than 35 in good health. Some clones in this sample may be carry-over from other donors' samples. The specimen was naive CD4+ T cells from PBMCs. The cell subset or site label here, explained by the study, means: CD45RA+ positively selected. The V and J genes are TRBV6-6 and TRBJ2-5, with TRBD1 identical over 8 junction bases. The CDR3 protein: CASSWGTGPQETQYF. The sequenced DNA: TGTGCCAGCAGTTGGGGGACAGGACCCCAAGAGACCCAGTACTTC.